This entry describes one TCR beta chain. The sample belongs to a study of blood T cell repertoires in COVID-19. V shed 3 bases and J shed 13 bases, with 16 bases lying between them. The CDR3 consists of 14 residues. Germline V gives CDR1 LNHNV, CDR2 YYDKDF (reference sequence). TCRdb's table, derived via immunoSEQ multiplex PCR, lists solely in-frame clones and lacks some. This table has around 190,000 clones, 80% to 90% appearing once. This clonotype originated in a woman aged 40 to 49 with COVID-19, enrolled during active disease. This rearrangement joins TRBV15 to TRBJ1-6, with D perhaps TRBD1 (6 bases). Material: peripheral blood. The CDR3 protein is CATSSRRTATPLHF. The CDR3, as DNA: TGTGCCACCAGCAGTAGGAGGACAGCAACTCCCCTCCACTTT.